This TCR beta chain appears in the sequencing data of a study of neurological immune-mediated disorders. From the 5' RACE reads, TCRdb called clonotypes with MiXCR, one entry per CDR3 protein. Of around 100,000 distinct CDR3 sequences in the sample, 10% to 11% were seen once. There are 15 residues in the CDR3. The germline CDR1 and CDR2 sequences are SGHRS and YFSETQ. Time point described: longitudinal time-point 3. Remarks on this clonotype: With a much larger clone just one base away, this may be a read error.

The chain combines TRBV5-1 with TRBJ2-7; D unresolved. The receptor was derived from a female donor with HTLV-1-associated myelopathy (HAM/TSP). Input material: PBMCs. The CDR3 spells CASSPEGQSYYKQYF. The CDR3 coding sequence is TGCGCCAGCAGTCCCGAAGGTCAATCCTACTACAAGCAGTACTTC.